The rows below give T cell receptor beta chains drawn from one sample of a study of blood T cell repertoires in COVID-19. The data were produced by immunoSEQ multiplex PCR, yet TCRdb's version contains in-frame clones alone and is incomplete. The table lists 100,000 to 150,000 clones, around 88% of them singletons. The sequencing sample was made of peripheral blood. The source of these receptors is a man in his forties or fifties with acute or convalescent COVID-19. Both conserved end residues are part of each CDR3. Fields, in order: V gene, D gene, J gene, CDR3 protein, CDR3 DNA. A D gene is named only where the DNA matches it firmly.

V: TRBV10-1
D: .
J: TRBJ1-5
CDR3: CASHGEALYSNQPQHF
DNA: TGCGCCAGCCATGGGGAGGCATTATATAGCAATCAGCCCCAGCATTTT

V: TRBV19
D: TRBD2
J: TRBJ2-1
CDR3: CASRSAGRYNEQFF
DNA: TGTGCCAGTAGGTCAGCGGGGCGATACAATGAGCAGTTCTTC

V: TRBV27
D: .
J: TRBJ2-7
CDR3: CASSYGTGEQYF
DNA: TGTGCCAGCAGTTACGGGACTGGCGAGCAGTACTTC

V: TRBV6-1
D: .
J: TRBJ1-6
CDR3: CASSEAQNRVNSPLHF
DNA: TGTGCCAGCAGTGAAGCGCAAAACAGGGTCAATTCACCCCTCCACTTT

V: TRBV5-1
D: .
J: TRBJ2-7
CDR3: CASSPPGKQYF
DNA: TGCGCCAGCAGCCCCCCCGGTAAGCAGTACTTC

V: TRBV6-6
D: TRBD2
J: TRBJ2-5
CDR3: CASGGLGETQYF
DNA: TGTGCCAGCGGTGGACTAGGAGAGACCCAGTACTTC

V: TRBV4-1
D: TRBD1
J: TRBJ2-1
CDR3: CASSRLAGTGVYNEQFF
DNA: TGCGCCAGCAGCCGGCTCGCCGGGACAGGGGTCTACAATGAGCAGTTCTTC

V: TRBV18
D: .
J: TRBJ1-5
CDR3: CASSLGLEGPQHF
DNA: TGTGCCAGCTCGCTCGGACTGGAGGGGCCCCAGCATTTT

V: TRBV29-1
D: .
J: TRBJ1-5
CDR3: CSVSDSYDQPQHF
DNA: TGCAGCGTTTCCGACAGCTACGATCAGCCCCAGCATTTT

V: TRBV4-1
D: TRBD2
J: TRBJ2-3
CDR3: CASSHVVGGTSGSRTQYF
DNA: TGCGCCAGCAGCCACGTCGTGGGCGGGACTAGCGGGAGTCGAACGCAGTATTTT

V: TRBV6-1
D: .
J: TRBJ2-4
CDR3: CASSERLAHLAKNIQYF
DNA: TGTGCCAGCAGTGAGCGTCTAGCGCATCTAGCCAAAAACATTCAGTACTTC

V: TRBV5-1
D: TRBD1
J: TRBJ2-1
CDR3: CASSLGQGATPLYNEQFF
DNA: TGCGCCAGCAGCTTGGGGCAGGGGGCGACGCCTCTATACAATGAGCAGTTCTTC

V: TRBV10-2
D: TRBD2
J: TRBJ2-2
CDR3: CASSGRGSGRTNTGELFF
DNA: TGCGCCAGCAGTGGGAGGGGTAGCGGGAGGACGAACACCGGGGAGCTGTTTTTT

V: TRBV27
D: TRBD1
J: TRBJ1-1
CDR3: CASSFEGQRATEAFF
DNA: TGTGCCAGCAGTTTTGAGGGACAGCGGGCCACTGAAGCTTTCTTT